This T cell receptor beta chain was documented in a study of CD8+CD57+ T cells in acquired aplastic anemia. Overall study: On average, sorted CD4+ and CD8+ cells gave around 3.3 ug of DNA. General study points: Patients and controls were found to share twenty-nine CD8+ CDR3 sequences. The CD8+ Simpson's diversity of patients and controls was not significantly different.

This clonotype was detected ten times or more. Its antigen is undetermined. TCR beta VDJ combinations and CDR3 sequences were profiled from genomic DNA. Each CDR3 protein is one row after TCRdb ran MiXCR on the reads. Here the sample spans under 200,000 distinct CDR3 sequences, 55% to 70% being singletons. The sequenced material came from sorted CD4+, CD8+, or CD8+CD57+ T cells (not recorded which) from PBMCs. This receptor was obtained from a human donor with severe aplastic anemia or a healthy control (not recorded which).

The DNA of the CDR3 is TGTGCCAGCAGCACCACCCCCGAGGGGGAGCTGTTTTTT. It codes for CASSTTPEGELFF. The gene calls are TRBV7-3 and TRBJ2-2, with D uncertain. CDR3 size: 13 residues. The germline gives CDR1 SGHTA, CDR2 FQGTGA. V was pared by 5 bases and J by 8 bases, with 12 bases between.